This T cell receptor (beta chain) was found in a study of post-analysis software for immune sequencing data. About the research overall: Disease courses included relapsing-remitting, secondary progressive and progressive-relapsing multiple sclerosis. Study outcomes and limitations: Among multiple sclerosis patients, normalized Chao1 diversity was significantly below that of controls. Batch-mates among the samples co-clustered strongly by F measure. Relative to controls, patients had about five TRBV segments at higher frequency, with TRBV5-6, TRBV5-1 and TRBV20-1 among these.

A few counts support this clonotype. Its antigen is still unknown. Trimming removed 8 bases at V and 2 bases at J, with 10 bases between. Germline CDR1 LNHNV, CDR2 YYDKDF (reference sequence). The CDR3 is made up of 13 amino acids. Unique molecular identifiers had been added to the TCR beta cDNA libraries. Between about 0.9 and 11 million T cells gave rise to hundreds of thousands of cDNA molecules. TCRdb redid the calling of the PCR reads with MiXCR, one entry per CDR3 protein. The top ten hold approximately 5% of the sample, which has roughly 800,000 distinct CDR3 sequences, under 60% seen once. The sequenced material came from blood. This chain uses TRBV15 with TRBJ2-1, with D perhaps assigned TRBD1 or TRBD2 (6 bases each). The sequence was collected from a girl aged 5-17 years with multiple sclerosis. This chain's CDR3 is CATRGPPYNEQFF. The CDR3 bases are TGTGCCACCCGGGGGCCCCCCTACAATGAGCAGTTCTTC.